The source of this TCR beta chain is a study of T cell repertoires in cytomegalovirus infection. About the research overall: Based on public TCR beta signatures, there were indications of CMV infection and of a matching HLA type.

Each CDR3 protein gets one entry after TCRdb re-called the reads with MiXCR. The top ten hold about 3.9% of the sample, which has fewer than 350,000 distinct CDR3 sequences, approximately 9.5% seen once. This CDR3 spans 15 amino acids. V lost 5 bases, J lost 5 bases, and 10 bases stayed unmatched. In germline, CDR1 is SGHVT, CDR2 SQSDAQ. Whole-study results and caveats: Ex vivo, HLA-C-restricted CMV-specific TCR beta clonotypes prevailed over the rest of the response. Of the TCR beta families, the public ones yielded a cumulative frequency that identified carriers of CMV plus the relevant HLA.

This clonotype has only a few counts. The antigen is unknown. Sequencing used PBMCs. This TCR was sampled from a human donor in good health (CMV status not recorded). Some clones in this sample may be carry-over from other donors' samples. This chain connects TRBV7-4 to TRBJ1-1; 8 positions agree with TRBD1. The CDR3 DNA sequence: TGTGCCAGCAGCACCGGACAGGGTATCGGTACTGAAGCTTTCTTT. Translated: CASSTGQGIGTEAFF.